This paragraph covers one T cell receptor (beta chain) sequence. This sample was included in a study of T cells in Graves' hyperthyroidism and ophthalmopathy. RNA transcripts were the template for amplifying TCR beta CDR3 regions. The TCR CDR3 first-round RT-PCR relied on the HTBI primer set. One entry per CDR3 protein, called by TCRdb with MiXCR from the multiplex PCR reads. The sample lists hundreds of thousands of distinct CDR3 sequences, around 14% occurring once. V was cut by 2 bases and J by 7 bases, with 14 bases left in between. CDR3 length: 15 amino acids. Germline V CDR1 and CDR2: KGHDR, SFDVKD.

V and J are TRBV24-1 and TRBJ2-1; unclear D gene. The material sequenced was blood. This TCR came from a woman under 40 with Graves' hyperthyroidism that later progressed to Graves' ophthalmopathy. The CDR3 region has the DNA TGTGCCACCAGTGATTCCCCGGGTATCTTGAATGAGCAGTTCTTC. Protein product: CATSDSPGILNEQFF.